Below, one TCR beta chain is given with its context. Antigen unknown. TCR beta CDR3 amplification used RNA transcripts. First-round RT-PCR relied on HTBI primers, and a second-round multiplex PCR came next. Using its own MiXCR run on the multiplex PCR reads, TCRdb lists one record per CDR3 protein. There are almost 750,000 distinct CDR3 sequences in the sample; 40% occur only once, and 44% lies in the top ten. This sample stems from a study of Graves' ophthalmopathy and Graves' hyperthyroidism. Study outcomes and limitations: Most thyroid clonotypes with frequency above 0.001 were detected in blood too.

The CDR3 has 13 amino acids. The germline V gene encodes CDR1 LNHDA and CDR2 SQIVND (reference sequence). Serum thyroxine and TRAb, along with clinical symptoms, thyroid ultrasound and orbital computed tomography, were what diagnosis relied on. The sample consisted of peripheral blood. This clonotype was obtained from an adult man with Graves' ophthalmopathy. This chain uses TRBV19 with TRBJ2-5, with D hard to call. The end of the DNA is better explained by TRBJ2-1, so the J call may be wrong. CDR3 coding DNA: TGTGCCAGTAGTATTCGTCAGCAAGAGACCCAGTTCTTC. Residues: CASSIRQQETQFF.